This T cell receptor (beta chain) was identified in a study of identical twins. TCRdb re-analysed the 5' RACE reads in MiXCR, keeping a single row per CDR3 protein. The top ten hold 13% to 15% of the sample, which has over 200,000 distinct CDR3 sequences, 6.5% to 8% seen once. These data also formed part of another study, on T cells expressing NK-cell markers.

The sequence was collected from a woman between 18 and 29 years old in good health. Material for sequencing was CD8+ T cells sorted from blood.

The chain's CDR3 is CASSQIARPTVEQYF. CDR3 bases: TGCGCCAGCAGCCAGATCGCCAGACCTACGGTTGAGCAGTACTTC. The chain recombines TRBV4-3 with TRBJ2-7, with D uncertain. This CDR3 spans 15 amino acids. The germline V and J ends were trimmed by 3 bases and 7 bases, with 19 bases remaining between them. CDR1 LGHNA and CDR2 YSLEER come from the germline V gene.